The source of this T cell receptor beta chain is a study of blood T cell repertoires in COVID-19. Turning to the study itself: Acute and convalescent COVID-19 specimens originated in the United States, Italy and Spain. The cDNA or gDNA used as material had been derived from T cells, B-cell-depleted T cells, or PBMCs.

Original methodology: The authors estimated nucleated cell counts from reference gene primer amplification. This table comes from immunoSEQ multiplex PCR, and its TCRdb copy is limited to in-frame clones, with some not included. V and J calls and clone size follow that table, whereas D and trimming were derived from the DNA. Of some 200,000 clones listed, approximately 87% were seen once; the top ten hold about 0.81%. Only one count was recorded for this clone. With 3 bases removed from V and 1 base from J, the gap between germline ends came to 9 bases. CDR1 is KGHSH and CDR2 is LQKENI in the germline V gene. The CDR3 runs to 15 residues.

V gene TRBV18 combines with J gene TRBJ2-2; D remains unclear. The sample was peripheral blood. This receptor was obtained from a woman aged 70-85 years with acute or convalescent COVID-19. For the CDR3, the DNA is TGTGCCAGCTCACCCCTGATAGAGAACACCGGGGAGCTGTTTTTT. Amino acids: CASSPLIENTGELFF.